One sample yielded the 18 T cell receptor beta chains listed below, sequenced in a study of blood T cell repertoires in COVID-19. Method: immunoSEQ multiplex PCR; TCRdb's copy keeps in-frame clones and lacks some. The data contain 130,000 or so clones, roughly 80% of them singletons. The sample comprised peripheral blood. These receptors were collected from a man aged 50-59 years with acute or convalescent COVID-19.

As DNA, the CDR3 is TGTGCCTGGAGTGCAGGGGACCCGAAAGCTTTCTTT. Translating gives CAWSAGDPKAFF. The chain uses TRBV30 and TRBJ1-1; weak D call: TRBD1 (6 bases). The germline V gene has CDR1 GTSNPN and CDR2 SVGIG (reference sequence). Deletions cut 1 base from V and 9 bases from J, with 12 bases between. The CDR3 extends over 12 amino acids.

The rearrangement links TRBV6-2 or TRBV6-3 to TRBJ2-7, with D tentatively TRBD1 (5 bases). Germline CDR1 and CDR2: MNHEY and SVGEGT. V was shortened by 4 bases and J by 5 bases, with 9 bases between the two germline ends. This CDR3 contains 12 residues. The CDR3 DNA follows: TGTGCCAGCAGTTTCACCAGGGACGAGCAGTACTTC. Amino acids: CASSFTRDEQYF.

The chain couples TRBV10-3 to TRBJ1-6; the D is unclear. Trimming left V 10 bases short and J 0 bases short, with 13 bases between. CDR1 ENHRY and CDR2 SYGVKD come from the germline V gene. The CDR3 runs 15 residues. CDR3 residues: CATTSQSSYNSPLHF. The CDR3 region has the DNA TGTGCCACCACTAGTCAGAGCTCCTATAATTCACCCCTCCACTTT.

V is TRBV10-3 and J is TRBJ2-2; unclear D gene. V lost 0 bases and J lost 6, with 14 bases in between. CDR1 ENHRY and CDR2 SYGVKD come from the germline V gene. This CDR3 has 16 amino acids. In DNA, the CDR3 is TGTGCCATCAGTGAGTCGCCCTCTAGAAGCCCCGGGGAGCTGTTTTTT. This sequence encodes CAISESPSRSPGELFF.

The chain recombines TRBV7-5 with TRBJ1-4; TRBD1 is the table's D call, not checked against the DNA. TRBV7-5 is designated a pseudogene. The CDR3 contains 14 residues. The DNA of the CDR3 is TGTGTCAGAAGCTTGAGACAGGTTAATGAAAAACTGTTTTTT. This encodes CVRSLRQVNEKLFF.

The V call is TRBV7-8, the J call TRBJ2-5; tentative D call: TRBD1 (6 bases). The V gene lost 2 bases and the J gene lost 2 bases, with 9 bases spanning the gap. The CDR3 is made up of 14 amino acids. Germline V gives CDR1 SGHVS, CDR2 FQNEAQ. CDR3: CASSLYRDQETQYF. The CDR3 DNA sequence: TGTGCCAGCAGCTTATACAGGGATCAAGAGACCCAGTACTTC.

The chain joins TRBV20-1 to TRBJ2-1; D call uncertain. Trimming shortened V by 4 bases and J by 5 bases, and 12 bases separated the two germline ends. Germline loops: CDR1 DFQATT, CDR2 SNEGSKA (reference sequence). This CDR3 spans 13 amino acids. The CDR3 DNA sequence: TGCAGTGCTAATGATGCGAGAGACAATGAGCAGTTCTTC. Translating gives CSANDARDNEQFF.

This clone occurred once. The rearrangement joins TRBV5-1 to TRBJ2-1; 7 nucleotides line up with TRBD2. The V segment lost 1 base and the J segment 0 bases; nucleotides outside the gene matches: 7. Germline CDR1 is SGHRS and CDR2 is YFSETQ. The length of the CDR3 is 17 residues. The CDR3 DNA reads TGCGCCAGCAGCTTGCCGGCGGGGGATGTCTCCTACAATGAGCAGTTCTTC. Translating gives CASSLPAGDVSYNEQFF.

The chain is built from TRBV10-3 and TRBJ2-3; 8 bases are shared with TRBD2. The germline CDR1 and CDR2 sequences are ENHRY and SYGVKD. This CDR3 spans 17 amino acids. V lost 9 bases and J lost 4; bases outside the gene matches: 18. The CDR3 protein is CAITPTGTRGTADTQYF. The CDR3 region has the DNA TGTGCCATTACCCCTACCGGGACTAGAGGCACCGCAGATACGCAGTATTTT.

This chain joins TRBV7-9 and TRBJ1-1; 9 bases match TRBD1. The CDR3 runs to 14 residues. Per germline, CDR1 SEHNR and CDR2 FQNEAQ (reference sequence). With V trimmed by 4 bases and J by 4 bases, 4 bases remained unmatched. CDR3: CASSSQGAGTEAFF. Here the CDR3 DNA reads TGTGCCAGCAGCTCACAGGGGGCAGGCACTGAAGCTTTCTTT.

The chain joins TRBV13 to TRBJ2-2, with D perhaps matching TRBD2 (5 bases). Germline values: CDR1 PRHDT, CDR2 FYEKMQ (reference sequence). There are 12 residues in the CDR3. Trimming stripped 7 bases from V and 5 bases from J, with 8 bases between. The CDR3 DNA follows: TGTGCCAGCACGGGAAATACCGGGGAGCTGTTTTTT. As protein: CASTGNTGELFF.

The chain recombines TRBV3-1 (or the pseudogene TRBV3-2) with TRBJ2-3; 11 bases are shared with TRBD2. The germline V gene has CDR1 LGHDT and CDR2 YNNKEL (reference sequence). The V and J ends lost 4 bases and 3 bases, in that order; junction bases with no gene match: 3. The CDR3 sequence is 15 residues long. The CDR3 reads CASSLSSGGTDTQYF. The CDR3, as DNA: TGTGCCAGCAGCCTATCTAGCGGGGGGACAGATACGCAGTATTTT.

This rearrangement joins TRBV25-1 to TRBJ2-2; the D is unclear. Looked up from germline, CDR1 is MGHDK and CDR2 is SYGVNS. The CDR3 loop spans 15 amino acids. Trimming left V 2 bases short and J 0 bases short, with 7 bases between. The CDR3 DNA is TGTGCCAGCAGTGAAAGCGTGGCGAACACCGGGGAGCTGTTTTTT. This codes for CASSESVANTGELFF.

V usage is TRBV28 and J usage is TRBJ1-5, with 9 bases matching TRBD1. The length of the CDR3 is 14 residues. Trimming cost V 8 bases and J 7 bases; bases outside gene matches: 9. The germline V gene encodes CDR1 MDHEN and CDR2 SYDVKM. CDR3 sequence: CASLWTGVGQPQHF. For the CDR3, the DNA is TGTGCCAGCCTCTGGACAGGGGTTGGGCAGCCCCAGCATTTT.

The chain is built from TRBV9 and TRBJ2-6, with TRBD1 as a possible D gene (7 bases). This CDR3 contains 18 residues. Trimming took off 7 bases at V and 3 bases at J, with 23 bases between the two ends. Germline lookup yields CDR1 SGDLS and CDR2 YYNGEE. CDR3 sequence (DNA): TGTGCCAGCTCATCCATGCTCCAGGGGGGCGGTGGGGCCAACGTCCTGACTTTC. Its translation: CASSSMLQGGGGANVLTF.

The CDR3 DNA follows: TGTGCCAGCAGTTACGCCTCCAGGGGAAATTCACCCCTCCACTTT. It yields the protein CASSYASRGNSPLHF. The gene calls are TRBV6-5 and TRBJ1-6; a possible D gene is TRBD1 (6 bases). The length of the CDR3 is 15 residues. With 2 bases removed from V and 7 bases from J, the gap between germline ends came to 12 bases. From germline, CDR1 is MNHEY and CDR2 SVGAGI.

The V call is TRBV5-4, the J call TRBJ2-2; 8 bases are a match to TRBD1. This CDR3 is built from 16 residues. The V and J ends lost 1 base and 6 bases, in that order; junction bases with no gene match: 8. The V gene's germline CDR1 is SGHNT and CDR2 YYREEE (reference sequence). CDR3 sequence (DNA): TGTGCCAGCAGCTTGCTTAGGACAGGGACATCCGGGGAGCTGTTTTTT. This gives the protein CASSLLRTGTSGELFF. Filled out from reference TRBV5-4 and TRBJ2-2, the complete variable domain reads ETGVTQSPTHLIKTRGQQVTLRCSSQSGHNTVSWYQQALGQGPQFIFQYYREEENGRGNFPPRFSGLQFPNYSSELNVNALELDDSALYLCASSLLRTGTSGELFFGEGSRLTVL.

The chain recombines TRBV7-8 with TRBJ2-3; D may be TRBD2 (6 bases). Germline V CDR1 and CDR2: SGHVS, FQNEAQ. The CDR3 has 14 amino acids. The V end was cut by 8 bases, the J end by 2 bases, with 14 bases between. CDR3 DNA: TGTGCCAGCCCCGAGCGGGTCTTCACAGATACGCAGTATTTT. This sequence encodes CASPERVFTDTQYF.